Listed below are T cell receptor beta chains from one sample, sequenced in a study of blood T cell repertoires in COVID-19. Data came from immunoSEQ multiplex PCR; TCRdb stores just in-frame clones and leaves some out. The table lists about 200,000 clones, around nine tenths of them singletons. Sequenced material: PBMCs or T cells enriched from blood (not recorded which). These receptors came from a woman younger than 45 who had been exposed to COVID-19. Each CDR3 is given with its conserved first and last residue. The D gene is left open where the match is weak. Size values are once, few and many counts, or a class for expanded clones, and some rows have none.

d_gene,j_gene,abundance,len,v_gene,CDR3aa,CDR3nt
.,TRBJ1-2,.,16,TRBV4-1,CASSQEFPDPGYGYTF,TGCGCCAGCAGCCAAGAATTCCCTGACCCGGGCTATGGCTACACCTTC
TRBD2,TRBJ2-3,.,14,TRBV3-1/TRBV3-2,CASMAGGPADTQYF,TGTGCCAGCATGGCGGGGGGGCCAGCAGATACGCAGTATTTT
.,TRBJ1-5,.,14,TRBV3-1/TRBV3-2,CASSQVSENQPQHF,TGTGCCAGCAGCCAAGTCAGTGAAAATCAGCCCCAGCATTTT
.,TRBJ2-4,.,12,TRBV3-1/TRBV3-2,CASSPTGNIQYF,TGTGCCAGCAGCCCTACCGGAAACATTCAGTACTTC
TRBD1,TRBJ1-6,once,16,TRBV11-2,CASSLRQGGKNSPLHF,TGTGCCAGCAGCTTAAGACAGGGAGGAAAGAATTCACCCCTCCACTTT
.,TRBJ1-1,.,15,TRBV10-3,CAIRGSKGGDTEAFF,TGTGCCATCAGGGGCTCTAAAGGTGGTGACACTGAAGCTTTCTTT
.,TRBJ1-2,once,13,TRBV19,CASTTRQHYGYTF,TGTGCCAGTACCACGCGACAGCACTATGGCTACACCTTC
TRBD1,TRBJ1-2,.,12,TRBV6-1,CASSETGVGYTF,TGTGCCAGCAGTGAAACAGGGGTAGGCTACACCTTC
.,TRBJ1-2,.,14,TRBV18,CASSLAEAQNGYTF,TGTGCCAGCTCACTAGCAGAAGCGCAGAATGGCTACACCTTC
TRBD1,TRBJ2-1,.,14,TRBV5-1,CASSEGQGFGEQFF,TGCGCCAGCAGCGAAGGACAGGGCTTCGGTGAGCAGTTCTTC
TRBD1,TRBJ2-3,.,16,TRBV4-2,CASSQDRGTGSDTQYF,TGTGCCAGCAGCCAAGATAGGGGGACAGGTTCGGATACGCAGTATTTT
.,TRBJ2-7,.,15,TRBV5-1,CASSLSGLPTYEQYF,TGCGCCAGCAGCTTGTCGGGTTTACCAACCTACGAGCAGTACTTC
.,TRBJ1-2,.,14,TRBV21-1,CASSKLPPGGGYTF,TGTGCCAGCAGCAAATTACCCCCCGGAGGTGGCTACACCTTC
.,TRBJ1-2,once,11,TRBV28,CASTSNYGYTF,TGTGCCAGCACCAGTAACTATGGCTACACCTTC
.,TRBJ2-2,.,13,TRBV12-3/TRBV12-4,CASSFSGFGELFF,TGTGCCAGCAGTTTTTCAGGGTTCGGGGAGCTGTTTTTT